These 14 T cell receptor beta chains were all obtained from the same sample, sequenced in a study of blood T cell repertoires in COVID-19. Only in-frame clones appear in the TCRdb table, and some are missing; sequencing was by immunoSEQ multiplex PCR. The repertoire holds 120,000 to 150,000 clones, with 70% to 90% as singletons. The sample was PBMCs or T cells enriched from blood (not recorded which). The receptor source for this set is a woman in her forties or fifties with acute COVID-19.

The CDR3 spells CASSHLYTHRGGQPQHF. DNA of the CDR3: TGCGCCAGCAGCCACCTTTATACCCACAGGGGAGGACAGCCCCAGCATTTT. The J gene is TRBJ1-5, the V gene TRBV4-1, with 7 bases identical to TRBD1. The CDR3 sequence is 17 residues long. V lost 3 bases, J lost 7 bases, and 15 bases stayed unmatched. The germline V gene encodes CDR1 MGHRA and CDR2 YSYEKL.

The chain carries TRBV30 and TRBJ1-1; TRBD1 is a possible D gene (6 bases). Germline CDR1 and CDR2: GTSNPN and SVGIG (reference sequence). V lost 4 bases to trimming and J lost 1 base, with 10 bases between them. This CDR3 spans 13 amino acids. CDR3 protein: CAWKKGGNTEAFF. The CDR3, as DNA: TGTGCCTGGAAAAAAGGGGGGAACACTGAAGCTTTCTTT.

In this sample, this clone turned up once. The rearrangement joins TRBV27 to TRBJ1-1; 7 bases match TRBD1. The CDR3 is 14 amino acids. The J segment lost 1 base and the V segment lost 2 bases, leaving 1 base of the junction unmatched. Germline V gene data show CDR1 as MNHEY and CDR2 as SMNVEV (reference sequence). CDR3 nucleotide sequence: TGTGCCAGCAGTTTACAGGGGGGGAACACTGAAGCTTTCTTT. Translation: CASSLQGGNTEAFF.

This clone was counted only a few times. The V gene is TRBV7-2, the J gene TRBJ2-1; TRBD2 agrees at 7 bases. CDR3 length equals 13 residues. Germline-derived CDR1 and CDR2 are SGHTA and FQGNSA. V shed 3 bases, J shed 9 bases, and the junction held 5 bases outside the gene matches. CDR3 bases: TGTGCCAGCAGCTTCTCATTAGCGGGTGAGCAGTTCTTC. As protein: CASSFSLAGEQFF.

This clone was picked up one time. This CDR3 is CASSLTLPGGGYTF. DNA of the CDR3: TGTGCCAGCAGTTTAACCTTGCCAGGGGGAGGCTACACCTTC. The chain carries TRBV28 and TRBJ1-2; 7 bases align to TRBD1. The CDR3 is made up of 14 amino acids. The ends lost 2 bases at V and 8 bases at J; junction bases unmatched: 8. Germline lookup yields CDR1 MDHEN and CDR2 SYDVKM.

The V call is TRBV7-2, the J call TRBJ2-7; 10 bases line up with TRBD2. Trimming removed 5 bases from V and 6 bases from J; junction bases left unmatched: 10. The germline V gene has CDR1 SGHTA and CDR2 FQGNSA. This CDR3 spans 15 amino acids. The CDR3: CASSPYLAGEAEQYF. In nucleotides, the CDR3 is TGTGCCAGCAGCCCCTACCTAGCGGGAGAAGCCGAGCAGTACTTC. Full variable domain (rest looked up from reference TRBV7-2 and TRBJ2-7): GAGVSQSPSNKVTEKGKDVELRCDPISGHTALYWYRQSLGQGLEFLIYFQGNSAPDKSGLPSDRFSAERTGGSVSTLTIQRTQQEDSAVYLCASSPYLAGEAEQYFGPGTRLTVT.

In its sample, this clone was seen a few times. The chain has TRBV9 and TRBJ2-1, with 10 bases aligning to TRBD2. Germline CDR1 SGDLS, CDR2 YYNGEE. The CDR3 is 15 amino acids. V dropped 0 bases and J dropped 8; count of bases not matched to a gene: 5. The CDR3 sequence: CASSVEVAGGYEQFF. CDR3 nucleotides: TGTGCCAGCAGCGTAGAAGTAGCGGGAGGATATGAGCAGTTCTTC.

The DNA for the CDR3 is TGTGCCAGAAGCTGCAGGGGGCGCAATGAGCAGTTCTTC. The encoded protein is CARSCRGRNEQFF. The chain is built from TRBV7-5 and TRBJ2-1; TRBD1, the table's D call, lacks a check against the DNA. TRBV7-5 is shown as a pseudogene. This CDR3 is built from 13 residues.

DNA for the CDR3: TGTGCCAGCAGTTACTTGCAGGGAAACTCTGGAAACACCATATATTTT. Protein sequence: CASSYLQGNSGNTIYF. The chain uses TRBV6-6 and TRBJ1-3; tentatively, D is TRBD1 (5 bases). Looked up from germline, CDR1 is MNHNY and CDR2 is SVGAGI (reference sequence). Trimming left V 1 base short and J 0 bases short, with 10 bases between. The length of the CDR3 is 16 residues.

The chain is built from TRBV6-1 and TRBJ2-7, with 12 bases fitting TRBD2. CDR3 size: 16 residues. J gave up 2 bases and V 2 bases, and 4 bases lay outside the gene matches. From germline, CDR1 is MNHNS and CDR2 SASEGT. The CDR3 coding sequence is TGTGCCAGCAGTGAAAGAAGACTAGCGGGAGCCTACGAGCAGTACTTC. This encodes CASSERRLAGAYEQYF.

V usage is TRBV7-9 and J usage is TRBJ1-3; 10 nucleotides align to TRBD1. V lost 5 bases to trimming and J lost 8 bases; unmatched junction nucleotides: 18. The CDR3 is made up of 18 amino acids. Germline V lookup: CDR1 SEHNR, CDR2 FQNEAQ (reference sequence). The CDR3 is CASSPIGGTGEELDTIYF. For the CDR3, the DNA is TGTGCCAGCAGCCCCATTGGTGGGACAGGGGAGGAGTTGGACACCATATATTTT.

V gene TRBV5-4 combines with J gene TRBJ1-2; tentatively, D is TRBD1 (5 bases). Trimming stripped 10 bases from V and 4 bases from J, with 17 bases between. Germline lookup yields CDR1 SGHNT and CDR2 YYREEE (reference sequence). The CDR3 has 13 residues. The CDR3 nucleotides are TGTGCCGGGAATACGGGGGGGACCTATGGCTACACCTTC. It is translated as CAGNTGGTYGYTF.

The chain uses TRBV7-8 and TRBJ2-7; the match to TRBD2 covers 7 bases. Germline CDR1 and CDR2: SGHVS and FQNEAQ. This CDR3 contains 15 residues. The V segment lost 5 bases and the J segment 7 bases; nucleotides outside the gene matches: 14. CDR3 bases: TGTGCCAGCAGCACAACGGCCGGGGGGTTTGAGGAGCAGTACTTC. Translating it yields CASSTTAGGFEEQYF.

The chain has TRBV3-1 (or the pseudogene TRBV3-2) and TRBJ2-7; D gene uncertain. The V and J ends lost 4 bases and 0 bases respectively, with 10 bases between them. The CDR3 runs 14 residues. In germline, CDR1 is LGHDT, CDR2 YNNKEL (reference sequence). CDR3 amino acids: CASSPQASSYEQYF. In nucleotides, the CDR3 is TGTGCCAGCAGCCCCCAGGCCAGCTCCTACGAGCAGTACTTC.